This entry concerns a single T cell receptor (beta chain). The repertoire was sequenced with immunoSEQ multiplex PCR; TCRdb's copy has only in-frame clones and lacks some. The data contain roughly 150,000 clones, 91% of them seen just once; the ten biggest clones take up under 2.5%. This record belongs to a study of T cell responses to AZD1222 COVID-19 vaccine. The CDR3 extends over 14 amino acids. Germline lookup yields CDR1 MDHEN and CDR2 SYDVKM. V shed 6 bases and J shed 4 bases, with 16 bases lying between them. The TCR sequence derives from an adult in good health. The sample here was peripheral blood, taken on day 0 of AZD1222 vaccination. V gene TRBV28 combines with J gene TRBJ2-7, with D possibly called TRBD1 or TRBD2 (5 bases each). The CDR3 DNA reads TGTGCCAGCAGAGGGACGACTGGGTTGTACGAGCAGTACTTC. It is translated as CASRGTTGLYEQYF.